The sequence of this TCR beta chain was determined in a study of OX40 agonist ivuxolimab in advanced cancers. Overall study: Those treated in dose escalation had hepatocellular carcinoma, melanoma, renal cell cancer or head and neck cancer. Three dose-escalation patients had partial responses: one with hepatocellular carcinoma and two with cutaneous melanoma. General study results and limits: The authors also found low normalized T-cell clonal expansion in some nonresponders.

The germline gives CDR1 ENHRY, CDR2 SYGVKD. Trimming pared 10 bases from V and 0 bases from J, leaving 8 bases between. The CDR3 is 12 amino acids. Of note for this clone: Its specificity is unknown.

Sequenced by immunoSEQ multiplex PCR; TCRdb stores in-frame clones only, minus some. Found here are around 80,000 clones, about 84% of them singletons; the top ten hold 0.4% to 0.55%. This clonotype was obtained from an adult with an advanced solid tumor such as melanoma, head and neck, liver or kidney cancer. The sequenced sample was CD4+ or CD8+ T cells sorted from blood, obtained in a trial of the OX40 agonist ivuxolimab. The chain links TRBV10-3 to TRBJ2-3; D unresolved. The chain's CDR3 is CATAESTDTQYF. Here the CDR3 DNA reads TGTGCCACCGCAGAGAGCACAGATACGCAGTATTTT.